These 11 T cell receptor beta chains were all obtained from the same sample, sequenced in a study of long-term antiretroviral therapy in people with HIV. The assay used was immunoSEQ (version v3.0), run at survey level. Libraries were prepared by immunoSEQ multiplex PCR; TCRdb keeps only in-frame clonotypes and omits some of them. The top ten hold roughly a tenth of the sample, which has just over 35,000 clones, 75% to 90% seen once. The material was unsorted PBMCs, obtained 2.2 years after starting antiretroviral therapy. Source of these receptors: a man aged 18 to 30 with HIV.

J is TRBJ2-7 and V is TRBV11-2, with 11 bases aligning to TRBD2. Trimming cost V 0 bases and J 0 bases; bases outside gene matches: 4. This CDR3 is built from 17 residues. Germline V lookup: CDR1 SGHAT, CDR2 FQNNGV. In DNA, the CDR3 is TGTGCCAGCAGCTTAGAACTAGCGGGAGCGCTCTCCTACGAGCAGTACTTC. This encodes CASSLELAGALSYEQYF.

This clone appeared a few times. The chain is built from TRBV5-5 and TRBJ2-1; 11 nucleotides align to TRBD2. Germline assignment: CDR1 SGHKS and CDR2 YYEKEE (reference sequence). The CDR3 length is 15 residues. V trimming: 0 bases; J trimming: 6 bases; junction bases outside the gene matches: 2. The CDR3 DNA reads TGTGCCAGCAGCTTGGGACTAGCGGGAACCAATGAGCAGTTCTTC. Translated, it gives CASSLGLAGTNEQFF. Filled out from reference TRBV5-5 and TRBJ2-1, the complete variable domain reads DAGVTQSPTHLIKTRGQQVTLRCSPISGHKSVSWYQQVLGQGPQFIFQYYEKEERGRGNFPDRFSARQFPNYSSELNVNALLLGDSALYLCASSLGLAGTNEQFFGPGTRLTVL.

This chain connects TRBV4-2 to TRBJ2-3; 16 positions match TRBD2. This CDR3 has 19 amino acids. The germline CDR1 and CDR2 sequences are LGHNA and YNFKEQ. J was trimmed by 5 bases and V by 0 bases; bases with no gene match: 8. The DNA of the CDR3 is TGTGCCAGCAGCCAAGACGCCGGGGGACTAGCGGGAGGGTTAGATACGCAGTATTTT. It encodes CASSQDAGGLAGGLDTQYF.

This chain connects TRBV7-8 to TRBJ1-5, with D possibly being TRBD1 (5 bases). The CDR3 contains 13 residues. V dropped 4 bases and J dropped 6 bases, with 10 bases sitting between them. Germline CDR1 and CDR2: SGHVS and FQNEAQ. CDR3 bases: TGTGCCAGCAGCTCCTTTGGGGCTCAGCCCCAGCATTTT. Protein product: CASSSFGAQPQHF.

This sequence joins TRBV2 and TRBJ2-1; 11 nucleotides align to TRBD2. Looked up from germline, CDR1 is SNHLY and CDR2 is FYNNEI. CDR3 length equals 19 residues. Trimming took 4 bases from V and 4 from J; bases not matched to a gene: 15. This CDR3 is CASSGFRLAGRGDYNEQFF. The CDR3 DNA follows: TGTGCCAGCAGTGGTTTCCGACTAGCGGGGAGGGGGGATTACAATGAGCAGTTCTTC.

The genes are TRBV19 and TRBJ1-3; tentative D call: TRBD1 (5 bases). This CDR3 region has 16 residues. V was cut by 6 bases and J by 0 bases, with 15 bases left in between. Per germline, CDR1 LNHDA and CDR2 SQIVND (reference sequence). The CDR3 DNA is TGTGCCAGTAGCCAAGCAGGGCTGAGCTCTGGAAACACCATATATTTT. This translates into CASSQAGLSSGNTIYF. The variable domain in full, completed from reference TRBV19 and TRBJ1-3, reads DGGITQSPKYLFRKEGQNVTLSCEQNLNHDAMYWYRQDPGQGLRLIYYSQIVNDFQKGDIAEGYSVSREKKESFPLTVTSAQKNPTAFYLCASSQAGLSSGNTIYFGEGSWLTVV.

The J gene is TRBJ2-1, the V gene TRBV7-2; D possibly corresponds to TRBD1 (6 bases). The CDR3 loop spans 11 amino acids. CDR1 is SGHTA and CDR2 is FQGNSA in the germline V gene. Trimming took 6 bases from V and 14 from J, leaving 14 bases between them. The CDR3 DNA follows: TGTGCCAGCAGGGATGGACAGTGGAAGTTCTTC. Its protein product is CASRDGQWKFF. Full variable domain (outside the CDR3, taken from reference TRBV7-2 and TRBJ2-1): GAGVSQSPSNKVTEKGKDVELRCDPISGHTALYWYRQSLGQGLEFLIYFQGNSAPDKSGLPSDRFSAERTGGSVSTLTIQRTQQEDSAVYLCASRDGQWKFFGPGTRLTVL.

A single count supports this clone. The chain joins TRBV2 to TRBJ2-5, with 8 bases that match TRBD2. The V and J ends lost 6 bases and 4 bases, in that order; junction bases with no gene match: 10. The CDR3 totals 15 residues. From germline, CDR1 is SNHLY and CDR2 FYNNEI. CDR3 bases: TGTGCCAGCAGCCAAACCGGGACTAGTGGAGAGACCCAGTACTTC. This codes for CASSQTGTSGETQYF.

This chain connects TRBV18 to TRBJ1-4; D is uncertain. Germline CDR1 is KGHSH and CDR2 is LQKENI. Trimming took off 6 bases at V and 12 bases at J, with 14 bases between the two ends. This CDR3 comprises 12 residues. The DNA for the CDR3 is TGTGCCAGCTCCCCTGGGCTCCAGGAACTGTTTTTT. It specifies CASSPGLQELFF.

The chain couples TRBV27 to TRBJ2-7; D might be TRBD2 (6 bases). Germline V gives CDR1 MNHEY, CDR2 SMNVEV (reference sequence). Trimming stripped 5 bases from V and 2 bases from J, with 16 bases between. This CDR3 has 15 amino acids. This CDR3 reads CASSPRLVRAYEQYF. In DNA, the CDR3 is TGTGCCAGCAGTCCCCGACTAGTTCGGGCCTACGAGCAGTACTTC.

V and J are TRBV5-1 and TRBJ2-3, with 7 bases identical to TRBD2. V shed 1 base and J 5 bases; nucleotides not matched to a gene: 16. CDR1 and CDR2 from the germline V gene are SGHRS and YFSETQ. The CDR3 runs to 18 residues. The CDR3 here is CASSLSASGSAWGDTQYF. For the CDR3, the DNA is TGCGCCAGCAGCTTGTCCGCTAGCGGTTCTGCGTGGGGAGATACGCAGTATTTT.